This TCR beta chain originates from a study of T cell responses to AZD1222 COVID-19 vaccine. Here immunoSEQ multiplex PCR was the method, and the copy in TCRdb shows in-frame clones only, minus some. The table has about 170,000 clones, approximately 90% seen once. Germline loops: CDR1 SNHLY, CDR2 FYNNEI. This CDR3 is built from 14 residues. Trimming left V 5 bases short and J 0 bases short, with 11 bases between. This sequence was found in an adult in good health. The source was peripheral blood, collected on day 0 of AZD1222 vaccination. This chain uses TRBV2 with TRBJ2-7; D is ambiguous. The CDR3 here is CASSSEAISYEQYF. The CDR3 coding sequence is TGTGCCAGCAGTTCGGAAGCTATCTCCTACGAGCAGTACTTC.